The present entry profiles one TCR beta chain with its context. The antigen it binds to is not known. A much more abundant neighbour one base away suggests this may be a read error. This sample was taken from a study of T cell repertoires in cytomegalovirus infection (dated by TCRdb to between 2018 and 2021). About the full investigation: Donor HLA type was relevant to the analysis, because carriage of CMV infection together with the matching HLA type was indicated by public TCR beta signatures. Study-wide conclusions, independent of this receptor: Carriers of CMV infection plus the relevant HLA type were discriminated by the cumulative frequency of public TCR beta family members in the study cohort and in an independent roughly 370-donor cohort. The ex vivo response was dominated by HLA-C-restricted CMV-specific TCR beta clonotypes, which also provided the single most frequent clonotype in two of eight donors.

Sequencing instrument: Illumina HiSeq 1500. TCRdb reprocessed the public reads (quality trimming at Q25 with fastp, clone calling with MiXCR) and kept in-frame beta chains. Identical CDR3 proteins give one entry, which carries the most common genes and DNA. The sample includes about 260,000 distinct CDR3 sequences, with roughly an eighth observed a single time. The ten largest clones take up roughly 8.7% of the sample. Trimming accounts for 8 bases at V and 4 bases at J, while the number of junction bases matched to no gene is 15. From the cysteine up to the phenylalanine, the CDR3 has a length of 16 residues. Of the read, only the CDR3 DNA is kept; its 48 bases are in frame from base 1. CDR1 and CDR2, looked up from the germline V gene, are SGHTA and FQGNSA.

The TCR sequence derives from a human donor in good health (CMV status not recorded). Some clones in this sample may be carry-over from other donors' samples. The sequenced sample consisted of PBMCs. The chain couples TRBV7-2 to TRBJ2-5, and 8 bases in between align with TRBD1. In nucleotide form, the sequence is TGTGCCAGCGGCGCGCGGACAGGGAAGGACAGAGAGACCCAGTACTTC. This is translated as CASGARTGKDRETQYF.